These T cell receptor beta chains were read from a single sample in a study of STAT5B mutations in CD4+ large granular lymphocyte leukemia. Libraries were prepared by immunoSEQ multiplex PCR; TCRdb keeps only in-frame clonotypes and omits some of them. The sample gives about 6,300 clones, 65% to 75% of which show up once; around 1.9% is in the top ten. Specimen: PBMCs. The receptors here all came from a woman in her 70s with CD4+ T-cell large granular lymphocyte leukemia. CDR3s leave out the opening cysteine and the closing phenylalanine or tryptophan. Each record gives: clone size, V gene, CDR3 protein. The size entry is marked missing in some rows and otherwise reads once, few, many or a size class.

-,TRBV7-2,ASSFLPSGGSSYEQY
-,TRBV4-1,ASSFRDRDTGELF
once,TRBV4-3,ASSQAPGGNTEAF
-,TRBV15,ATSREGDQPQH
-,TRBV7-3,ASSPGTSGVRVQF
-,TRBV30,AWRSTGSTGELF
few,TRBV5-6,ASSLAGEGTEAF
-,TRBV2,ASRSGGYEQY
few,TRBV29-1,SAELAGNEQF
once,TRBV6-6,ASIKRIGDQPQH
-,TRBV19,ASSISGPGQPQH
once,TRBV7-3,ASSLNRGTEAF
-,TRBV7-2,ASSLNRGNQETQY
-,TRBV10-3,AIKPPGENTEAF
once,TRBV5-1,ASSSRPGHYNTGELF
-,TRBV28,ASSTTGAQTQY
-,TRBV25-1,ASSLTGRAYEQY
-,TRBV28,ASRKGQGNNQPQH
-,TRBV5-1,ASSRDGMNTEAF
-,TRBV7-2,ASSALGSGAGGINSPLH
-,TRBV5-1,ASSPPRPGNTEAF
-,TRBV7-6,ASSLGRAAVAGELF
-,TRBV9,ASSLREGGRNGYT
-,TRBV28,ASRARGLETEAF
-,TRBV7-9,ASSPSTGPEAF
once,TRBV10-3,AISDRASTGFGYT
-,TRBV28,ASSRASDEQY
-,TRBV4-2,ASSLGGAGNTGELF
-,TRBV7-3,ASSPTDRGTQY
-,TRBV30,AWSREQRAYGYT
-,TRBV2,ASSEARSSTDTQY
-,TRBV2,ASSRAPRSGELF
-,TRBV7-9,ASSLAEGRPDTQY
-,TRBV10-3,AISARANQPQH
-,TRBV28,ASTLSQFYQPQH
few,TRBV7-9,ASRGGLTGTGYT
-,TRBV2,ASRGDWPYNEQF
-,TRBV10-2,ASSDPAAPGSNYGYT
-,TRBV7-2,ASSLGDIPPDTQY
-,TRBV5-1,ASSFTGGHTDTQY
-,TRBV28,ASSASGTGGLNQPQH
-,TRBV11-2,ASSSGVGMNTEAF
few,TRBV11-2,ASSPTGLAGELF
few,TRBV4-1,ASSQDLGYGYT
few,TRBV2,ASSGGLQEQF
-,TRBV30,AWNPSDPSGNTIY
-,TRBV6-6,ASSLTGFSNTEAF
-,TRBV28,ASMRNTIY
-,TRBV6-4,ASSDGTHRDTQY
-,TRBV28,ASSPGRTYEQY
-,TRBV5-1,ASSPEMAGNEKLF
-,TRBV7-8,ASSSFDPSYNEQF
-,TRBV7-8,ASSLEPHRGLSYEQY
-,TRBV7-3,ASSLIGRRLAGDRDTQY
-,TRBV30,AWSVLGAGNTIY